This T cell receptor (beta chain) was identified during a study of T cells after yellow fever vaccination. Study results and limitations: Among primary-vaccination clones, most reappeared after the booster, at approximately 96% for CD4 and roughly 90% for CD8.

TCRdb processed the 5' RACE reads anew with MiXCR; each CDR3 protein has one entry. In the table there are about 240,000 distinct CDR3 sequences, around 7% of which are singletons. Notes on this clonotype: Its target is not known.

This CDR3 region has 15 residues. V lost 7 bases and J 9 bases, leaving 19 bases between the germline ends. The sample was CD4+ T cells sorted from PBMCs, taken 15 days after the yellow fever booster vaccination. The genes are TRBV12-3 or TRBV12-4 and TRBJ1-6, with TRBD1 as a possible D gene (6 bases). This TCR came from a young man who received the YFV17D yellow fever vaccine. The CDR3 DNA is TGTGCCAGCAATATAAAGAGGACAGACGGTTCACCCCTCCACTTT. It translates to CASNIKRTDGSPLHF.